Here is one T cell receptor beta chain with its context. Treatment given: over 15 received Ad26.COV2.S at low or high dose, single or two shots; about 5 received placebo; per-sample allocation not given. It was on day 63 after the first vaccine or placebo injection that samples were taken. The sample belongs to a study of Ad26.COV2.S vaccination and SARS-CoV-2 variants. Measured with immunoSEQ multiplex PCR; TCRdb has only the in-frame clones, and not every one. In the table there are 200,000 to 300,000 clones, roughly nine tenths of which are singletons. Sample: peripheral blood, taken in a trial of Ad26.COV2.S vaccine versus placebo. The TCR originated in a person aged 18 to 59 who received the Ad26.COV2.S COVID-19 vaccine or a placebo.

CDR3 in amino acids: CSASLESNQPQHF. For the CDR3, the DNA is TGCAGTGCTAGTCTCGAGAGCAATCAGCCCCAGCATTTT. The rearrangement joins TRBV20-1 to TRBJ1-5; D unresolved. This CDR3 is built from 13 residues. Trimming shortened V by 3 bases and J by 1 base, and 7 bases separated the two germline ends. The germline V gene has CDR1 DFQATT and CDR2 SNEGSKA (reference sequence).